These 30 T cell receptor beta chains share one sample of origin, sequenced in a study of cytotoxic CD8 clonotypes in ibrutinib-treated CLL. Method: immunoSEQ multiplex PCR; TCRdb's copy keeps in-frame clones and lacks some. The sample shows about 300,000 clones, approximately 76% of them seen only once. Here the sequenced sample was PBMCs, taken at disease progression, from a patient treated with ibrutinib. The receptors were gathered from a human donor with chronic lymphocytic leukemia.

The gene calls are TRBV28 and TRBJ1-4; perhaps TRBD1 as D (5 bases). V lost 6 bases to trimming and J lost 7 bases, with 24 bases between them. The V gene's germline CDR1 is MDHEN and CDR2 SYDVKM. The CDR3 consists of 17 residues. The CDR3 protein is CASRKPGPQFRIEKLFF. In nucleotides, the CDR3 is TGTGCCAGCAGAAAACCGGGACCCCAATTCAGAATTGAAAAACTGTTTTTT.

The CDR3 region is CASSLHSGPGYTF. CDR3 coding DNA: TGTGCCAGCAGTTTACATTCCGGGCCTGGCTACACCTTC. This rearrangement joins TRBV28 to TRBJ1-2; D ambiguous. Germline CDR1 reads MDHEN; CDR2 reads SYDVKM. The V end lost 2 bases, the J end lost 7 bases, and 11 bases lay between the germline ends. The CDR3 is made up of 13 amino acids.

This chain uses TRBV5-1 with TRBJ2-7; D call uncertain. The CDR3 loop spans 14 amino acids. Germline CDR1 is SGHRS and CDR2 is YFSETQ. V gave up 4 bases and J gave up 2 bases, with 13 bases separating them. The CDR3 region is CASSQTATPYEQYF. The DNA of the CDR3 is TGCGCCAGCAGCCAAACCGCGACGCCCTACGAGCAGTACTTC.

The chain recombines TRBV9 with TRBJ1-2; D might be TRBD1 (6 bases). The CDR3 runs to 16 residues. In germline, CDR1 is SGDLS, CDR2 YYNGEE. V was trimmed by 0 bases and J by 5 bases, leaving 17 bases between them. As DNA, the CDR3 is TGTGCCAGCAGCGTAGGATCGGGTTTAGGGGGGTATGGCTACACCTTC. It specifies CASSVGSGLGGYGYTF. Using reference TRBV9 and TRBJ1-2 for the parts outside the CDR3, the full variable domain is DSGVTQTPKHLITATGQRVTLRCSPRSGDLSVYWYQQSLDQGLQFLIQYYNGEERAKGNILERFSAQQFPDLHSELNLSSLELGDSALYFCASSVGSGLGGYGYTFGSGTRLTVV.

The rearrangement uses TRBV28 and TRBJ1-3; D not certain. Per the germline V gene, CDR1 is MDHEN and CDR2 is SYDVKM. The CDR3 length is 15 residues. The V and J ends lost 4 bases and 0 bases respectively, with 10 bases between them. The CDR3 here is CASSSPPTSGNTIYF. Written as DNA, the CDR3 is TGTGCCAGCAGTTCCCCCCCGACCTCTGGAAACACCATATATTTT.

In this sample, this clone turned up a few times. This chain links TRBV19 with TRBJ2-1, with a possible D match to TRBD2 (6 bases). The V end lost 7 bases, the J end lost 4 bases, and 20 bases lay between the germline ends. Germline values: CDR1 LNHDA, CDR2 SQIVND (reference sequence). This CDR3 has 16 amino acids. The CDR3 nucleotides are TGTGCCAGTACCCTAACTCCGACACGGGGGTACAATGAGCAGTTCTTC. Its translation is CASTLTPTRGYNEQFF.

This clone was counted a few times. This chain's CDR3 is CATSRDTQPSNQPQHF. The CDR3 nucleotides read TGTGCCACCAGCAGAGATACCCAGCCTAGCAATCAGCCCCAGCATTTT. The chain combines TRBV15 with TRBJ1-5; D remains unclear. This CDR3 region has 16 residues. Germline V CDR1 and CDR2: LNHNV, YYDKDF (reference sequence). V gave up 0 bases and J gave up 0 bases, with 9 bases separating them.

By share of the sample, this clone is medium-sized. The CDR3 nucleotides read TGTGCCACCCGTGACAGGGGTGAGACCCAGTACTTC. This sequence encodes CATRDRGETQYF. The chain joins TRBV10-3 to TRBJ2-5, with 8 bases that match TRBD1. The CDR3 covers 12 residues. Germline V gives CDR1 ENHRY, CDR2 SYGVKD. V lost 10 bases, J lost 5 bases, and 6 bases stayed unmatched.

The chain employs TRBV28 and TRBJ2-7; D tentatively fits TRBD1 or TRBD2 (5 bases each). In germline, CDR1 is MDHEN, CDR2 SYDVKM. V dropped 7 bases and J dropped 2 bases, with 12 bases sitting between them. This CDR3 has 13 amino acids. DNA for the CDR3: TGTGCCAGCACCGAATCGGGGCCCTACGAGCAGTACTTC. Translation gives CASTESGPYEQYF. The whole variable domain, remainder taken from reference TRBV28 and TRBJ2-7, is DVKVTQSSRYLVKRTGEKVFLECVQDMDHENMFWYRQDPGLGLRLIYFSYDVKMKEKGDIPEGYSVSREKKERFSLILESASTNQTSMYLCASTESGPYEQYFGPGTRLTVT.

CDR3 nucleotides: TGTGCCAGCAGTATAGCGGGAGGGACGTACAATGAGCAGTTCTTC. Its translation is CASSIAGGTYNEQFF. V usage is TRBV28 and J usage is TRBJ2-1, with 11 positions matching TRBD2. The CDR3 runs 15 residues. The germline gives CDR1 MDHEN, CDR2 SYDVKM. The J segment lost 4 bases and the V segment lost 5 bases, leaving 4 bases of the junction unmatched.

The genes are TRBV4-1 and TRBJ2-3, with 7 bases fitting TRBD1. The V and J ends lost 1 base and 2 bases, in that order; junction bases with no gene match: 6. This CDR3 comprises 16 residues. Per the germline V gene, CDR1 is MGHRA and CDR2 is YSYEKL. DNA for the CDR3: TGCGCCAGCAGCCAAGTCCCCAGGGGGATCACAGATACGCAGTATTTT. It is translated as CASSQVPRGITDTQYF.

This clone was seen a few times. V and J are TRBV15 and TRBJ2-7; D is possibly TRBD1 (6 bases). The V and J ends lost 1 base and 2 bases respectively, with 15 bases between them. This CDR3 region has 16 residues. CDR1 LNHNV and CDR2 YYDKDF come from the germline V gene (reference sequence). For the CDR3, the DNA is TGTGCCACCAGCAGAGCCCCCGGGACACCTCCCTACGAGCAGTACTTC. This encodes CATSRAPGTPPYEQYF. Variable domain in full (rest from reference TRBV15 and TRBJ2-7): DAMVIQNPRYQVTQFGKPVTLSCSQTLNHNVMYWYQQKSSQAPKLLFHYYDKDFNNEADTPDNFQSRRPNTSFCFLDIRSPGLGDTAMYLCATSRAPGTPPYEQYFGPGTRLTVT.

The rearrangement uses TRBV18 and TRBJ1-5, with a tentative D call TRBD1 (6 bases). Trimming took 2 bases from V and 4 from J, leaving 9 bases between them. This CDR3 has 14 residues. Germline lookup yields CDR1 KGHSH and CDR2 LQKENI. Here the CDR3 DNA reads TGTGCCAGCTCACCAAATACAGGGAATCAGCCCCAGCATTTT. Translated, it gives CASSPNTGNQPQHF.

CDR3 sequence reads: CASSKEKGPYEQYF. CDR3 nucleotides: TGTGCCAGCAGTAAAGAAAAAGGGCCCTACGAGCAGTACTTC. The chain is built from TRBV2 and TRBJ2-7; no reliable D call. Germline values: CDR1 SNHLY, CDR2 FYNNEI. The V gene lost 5 bases and the J gene lost 2 bases, with 13 bases spanning the gap. CDR3 length: 14 amino acids.

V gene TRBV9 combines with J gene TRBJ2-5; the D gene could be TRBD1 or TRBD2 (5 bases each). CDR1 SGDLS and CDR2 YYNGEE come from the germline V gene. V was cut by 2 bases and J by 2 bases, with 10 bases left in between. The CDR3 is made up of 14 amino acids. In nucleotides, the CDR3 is TGTGCCAGCAGCGTGGGGGTAGAACAAGAGACCCAGTACTTC. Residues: CASSVGVEQETQYF.

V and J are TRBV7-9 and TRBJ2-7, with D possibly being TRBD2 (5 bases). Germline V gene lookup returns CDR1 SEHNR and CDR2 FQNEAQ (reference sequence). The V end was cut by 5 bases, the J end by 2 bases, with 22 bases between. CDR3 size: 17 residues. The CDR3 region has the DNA TGTGCCAGCAGCCCTCTTTCGGGAAGGGAACCGACCTACGAGCAGTACTTC. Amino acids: CASSPLSGREPTYEQYF.

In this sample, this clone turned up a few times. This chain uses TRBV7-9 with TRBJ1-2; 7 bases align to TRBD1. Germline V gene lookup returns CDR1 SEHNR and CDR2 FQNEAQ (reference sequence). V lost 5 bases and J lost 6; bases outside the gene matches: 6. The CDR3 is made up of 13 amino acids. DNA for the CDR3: TGTGCCAGCAGCACCAGACAGGGTAATGGCTACACCTTC. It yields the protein CASSTRQGNGYTF.

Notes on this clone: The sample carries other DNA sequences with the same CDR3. The CDR3 region is CASSVGGGSPTDTQYF. The CDR3 nucleotides read TGTGCCAGCAGCGTAGGAGGGGGTTCCCCCACAGATACGCAGTATTTT. This chain links TRBV9 with TRBJ2-3, with D possibly matching TRBD1 (6 bases). Germline CDR1 SGDLS, CDR2 YYNGEE. This CDR3 has 16 residues. Trimming took 0 bases from V and 2 from J, leaving 13 bases between them.

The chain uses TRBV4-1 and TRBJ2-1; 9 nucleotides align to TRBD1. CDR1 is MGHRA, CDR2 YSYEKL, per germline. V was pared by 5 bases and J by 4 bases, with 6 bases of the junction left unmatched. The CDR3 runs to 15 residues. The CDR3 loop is CASSSRDRAYNEQFF. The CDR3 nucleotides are TGCGCCAGCAGCTCAAGGGACAGGGCATACAATGAGCAGTTCTTC.

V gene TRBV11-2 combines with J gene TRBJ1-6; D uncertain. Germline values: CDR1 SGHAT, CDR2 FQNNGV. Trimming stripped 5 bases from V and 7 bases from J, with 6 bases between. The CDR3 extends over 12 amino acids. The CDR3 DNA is TGTGCCAGCAGCCGAAGGAATTCACCCCTCCACTTT. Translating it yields CASSRRNSPLHF.

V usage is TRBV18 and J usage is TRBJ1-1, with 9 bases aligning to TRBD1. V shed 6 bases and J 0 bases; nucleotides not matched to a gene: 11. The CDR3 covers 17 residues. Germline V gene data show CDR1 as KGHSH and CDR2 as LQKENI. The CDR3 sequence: CASSQTGQGPLNTEAFF. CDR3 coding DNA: TGTGCCAGCTCCCAGACGGGACAGGGCCCCTTGAACACTGAAGCTTTCTTT.

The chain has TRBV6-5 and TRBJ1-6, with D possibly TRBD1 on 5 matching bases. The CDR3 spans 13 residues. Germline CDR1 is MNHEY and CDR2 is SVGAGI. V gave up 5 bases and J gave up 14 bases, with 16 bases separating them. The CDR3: CASSIIPGAALHF. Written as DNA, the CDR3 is TGTGCCAGCAGTATCATACCCGGGGCGGCCCTCCACTTT.

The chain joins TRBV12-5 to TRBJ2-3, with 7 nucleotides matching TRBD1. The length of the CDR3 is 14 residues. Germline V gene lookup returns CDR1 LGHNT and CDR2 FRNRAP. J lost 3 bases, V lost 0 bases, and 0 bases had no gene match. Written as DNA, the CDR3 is TGTGCTAGTGGTTTGGTACAGGGGACAGATACGCAGTATTTT. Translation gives CASGLVQGTDTQYF.

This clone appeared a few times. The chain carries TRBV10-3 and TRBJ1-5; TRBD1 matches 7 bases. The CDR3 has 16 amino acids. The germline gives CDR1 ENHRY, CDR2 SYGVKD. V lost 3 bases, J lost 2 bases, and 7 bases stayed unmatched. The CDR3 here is CAISEYRGLGNQPQHF. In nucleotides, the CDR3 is TGTGCCATCAGTGAATACAGGGGCCTTGGCAATCAGCCCCAGCATTTT.

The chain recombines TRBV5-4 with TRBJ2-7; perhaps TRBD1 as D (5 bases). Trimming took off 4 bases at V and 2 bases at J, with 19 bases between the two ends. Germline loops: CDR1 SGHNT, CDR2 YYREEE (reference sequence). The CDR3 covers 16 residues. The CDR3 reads CASSPHFGREPYEQYF. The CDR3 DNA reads TGTGCCAGCAGCCCCCACTTCGGCAGGGAACCCTACGAGCAGTACTTC.

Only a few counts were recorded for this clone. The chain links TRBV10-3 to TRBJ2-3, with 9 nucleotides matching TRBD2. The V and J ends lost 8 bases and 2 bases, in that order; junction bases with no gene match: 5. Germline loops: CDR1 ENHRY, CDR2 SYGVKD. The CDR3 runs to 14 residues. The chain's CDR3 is CAISASGVTDTQYF. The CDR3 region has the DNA TGTGCCATCTCGGCTAGCGGGGTCACAGATACGCAGTATTTT.

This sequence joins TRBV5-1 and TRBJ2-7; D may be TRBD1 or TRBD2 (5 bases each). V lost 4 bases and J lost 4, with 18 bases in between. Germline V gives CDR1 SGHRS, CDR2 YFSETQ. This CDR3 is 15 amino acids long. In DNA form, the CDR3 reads TGCGCCAGCAGCCGGGGATCGACAGTTGGATACGAGCAGTACTTC. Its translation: CASSRGSTVGYEQYF.

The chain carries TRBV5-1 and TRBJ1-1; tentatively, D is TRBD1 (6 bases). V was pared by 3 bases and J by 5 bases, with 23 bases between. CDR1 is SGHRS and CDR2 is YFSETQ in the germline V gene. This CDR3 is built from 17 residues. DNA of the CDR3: TGCGCCAGCAGCTGGCGACCGGGACACCCTGGGGATACTGAAGCTTTCTTT. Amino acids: CASSWRPGHPGDTEAFF.

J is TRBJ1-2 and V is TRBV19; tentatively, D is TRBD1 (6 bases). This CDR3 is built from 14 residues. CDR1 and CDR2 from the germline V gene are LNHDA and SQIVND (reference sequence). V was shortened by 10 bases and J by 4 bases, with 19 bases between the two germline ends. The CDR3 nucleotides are TGTGCCACTCAAGAGTTAGGGGGAAGCTATGGCTACACCTTC. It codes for CATQELGGSYGYTF.

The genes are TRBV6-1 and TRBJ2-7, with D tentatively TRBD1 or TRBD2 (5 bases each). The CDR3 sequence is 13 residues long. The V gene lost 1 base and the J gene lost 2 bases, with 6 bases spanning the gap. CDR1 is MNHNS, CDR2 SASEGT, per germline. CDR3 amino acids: CASSEGGPYEQYF. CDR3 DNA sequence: TGTGCCAGCAGTGAAGGGGGACCCTACGAGCAGTACTTC.